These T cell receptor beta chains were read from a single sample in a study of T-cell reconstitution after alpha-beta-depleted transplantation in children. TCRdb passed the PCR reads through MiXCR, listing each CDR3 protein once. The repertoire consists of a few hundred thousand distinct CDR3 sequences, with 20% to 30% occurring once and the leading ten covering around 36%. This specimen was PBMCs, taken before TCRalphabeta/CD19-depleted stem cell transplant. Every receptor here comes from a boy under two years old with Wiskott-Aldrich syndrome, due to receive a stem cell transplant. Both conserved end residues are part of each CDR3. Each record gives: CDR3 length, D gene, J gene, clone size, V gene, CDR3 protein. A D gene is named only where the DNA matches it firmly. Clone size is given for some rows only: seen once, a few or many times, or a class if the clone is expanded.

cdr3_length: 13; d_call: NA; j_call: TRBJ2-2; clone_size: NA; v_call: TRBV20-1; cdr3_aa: CSAPRGGTGELFF
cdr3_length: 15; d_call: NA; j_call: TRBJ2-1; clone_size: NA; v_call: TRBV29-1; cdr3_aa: CSVGQGRLQDNEQFF
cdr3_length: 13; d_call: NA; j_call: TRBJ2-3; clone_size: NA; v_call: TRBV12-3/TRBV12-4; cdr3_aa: CASSLNLPDTQYF
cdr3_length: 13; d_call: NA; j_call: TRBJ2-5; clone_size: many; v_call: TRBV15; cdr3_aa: CATNRRYQETQYF
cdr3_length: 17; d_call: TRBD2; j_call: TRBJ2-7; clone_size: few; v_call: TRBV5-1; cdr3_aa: CASSRGLAGHLTYEQYF
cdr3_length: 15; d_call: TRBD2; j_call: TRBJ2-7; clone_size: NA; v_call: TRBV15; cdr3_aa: CATSSPGTSGDEQYF
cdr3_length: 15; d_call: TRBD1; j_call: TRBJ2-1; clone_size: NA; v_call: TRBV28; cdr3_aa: CASSSRTGGYNEQFF
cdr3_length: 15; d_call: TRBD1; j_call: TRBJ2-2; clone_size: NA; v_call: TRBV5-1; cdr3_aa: CASSRQGAENGELFF
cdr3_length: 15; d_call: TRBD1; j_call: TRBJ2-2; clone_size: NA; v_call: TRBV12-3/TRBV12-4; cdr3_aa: CASKFDRGNTGELFF
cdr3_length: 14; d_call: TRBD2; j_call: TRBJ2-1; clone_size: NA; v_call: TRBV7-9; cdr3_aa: CASRLAGGPYEQFF